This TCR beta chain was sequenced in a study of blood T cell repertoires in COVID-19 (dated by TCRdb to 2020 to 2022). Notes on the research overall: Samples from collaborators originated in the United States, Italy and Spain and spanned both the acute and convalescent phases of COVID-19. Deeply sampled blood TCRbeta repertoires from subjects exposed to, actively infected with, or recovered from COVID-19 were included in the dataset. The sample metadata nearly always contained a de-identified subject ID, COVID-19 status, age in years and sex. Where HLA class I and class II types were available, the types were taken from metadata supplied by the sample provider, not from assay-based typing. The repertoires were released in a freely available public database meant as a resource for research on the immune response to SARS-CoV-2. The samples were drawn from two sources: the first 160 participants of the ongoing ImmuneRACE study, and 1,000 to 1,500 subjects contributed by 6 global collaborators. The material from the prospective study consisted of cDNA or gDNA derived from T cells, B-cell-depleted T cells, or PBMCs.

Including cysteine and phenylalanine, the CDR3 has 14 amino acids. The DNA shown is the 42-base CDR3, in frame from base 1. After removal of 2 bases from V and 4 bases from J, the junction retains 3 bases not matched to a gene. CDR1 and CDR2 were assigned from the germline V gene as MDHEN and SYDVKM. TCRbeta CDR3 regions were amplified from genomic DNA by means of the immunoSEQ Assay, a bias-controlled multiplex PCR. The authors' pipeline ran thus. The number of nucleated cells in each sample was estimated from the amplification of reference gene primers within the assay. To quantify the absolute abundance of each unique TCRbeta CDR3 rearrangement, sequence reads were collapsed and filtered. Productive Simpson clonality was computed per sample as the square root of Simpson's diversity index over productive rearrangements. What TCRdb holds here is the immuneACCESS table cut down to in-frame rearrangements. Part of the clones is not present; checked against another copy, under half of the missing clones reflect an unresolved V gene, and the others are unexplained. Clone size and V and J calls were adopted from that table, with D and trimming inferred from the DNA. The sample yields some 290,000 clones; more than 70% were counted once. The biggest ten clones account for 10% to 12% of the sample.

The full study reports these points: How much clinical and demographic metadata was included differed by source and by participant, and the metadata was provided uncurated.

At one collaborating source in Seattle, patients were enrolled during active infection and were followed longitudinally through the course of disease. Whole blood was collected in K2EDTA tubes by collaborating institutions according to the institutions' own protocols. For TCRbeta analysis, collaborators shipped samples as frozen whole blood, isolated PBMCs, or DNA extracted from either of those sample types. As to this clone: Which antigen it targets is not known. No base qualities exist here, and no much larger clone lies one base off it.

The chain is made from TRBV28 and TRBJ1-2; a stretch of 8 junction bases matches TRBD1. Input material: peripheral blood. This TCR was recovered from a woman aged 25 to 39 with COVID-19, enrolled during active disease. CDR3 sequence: CASSLRTGSYGYTF. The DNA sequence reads TGTGCCAGCAGTTTAAGGACAGGGAGCTATGGCTACACCTTC.